This entry is about one T cell receptor (beta chain). These data come from a study of shared clonotypes between healthy human individuals. About the study: The donor group consisted of a couple of women and a few men, aged 18 to 49.

With 3 bases clipped from V and 5 bases from J, the junction kept 7 bases outside the gene matches. The length of the CDR3 is 15 residues. CDR1 and CDR2 (germline): MNHEY, SMNVEV (reference sequence). The protocol was immunoSEQ multiplex PCR, while the TCRdb copy is restricted to in-frame clones and leaves out a portion. Of around 480,000 clones listed, 75% to 80% are singletons. The material sequenced was PBMCs. This TCR derives from a woman aged 40 to 50 in good health. Some clones in this sample may be carry-over from other donors' samples. The J gene is TRBJ2-1, the V gene TRBV27; 7 nucleotides line up with TRBD2. The CDR3 DNA reads TGTGCCAGCAGTTTGAGGGGACTAAAAAACAATGAGCAGTTCTTC. Its translation: CASSLRGLKNNEQFF.